In this sample, the clone carrying this TCR beta chain turned up many times. The antigen remains unidentified. TCR beta CDR3 sequences were amplified from RNA transcripts. The primer set for the first-round RT-PCR of the TCR CDR3 was HTBI. TCRdb fed the multiplex PCR reads into MiXCR, producing one record per CDR3 protein. The sample holds about 420,000 distinct CDR3 sequences; about 13% are singletons and the top ten take 4% to 6.5%. This record comes from a study of T cells in Graves' hyperthyroidism and ophthalmopathy. This CDR3 contains 16 residues. The germline V gene has CDR1 MDHEN and CDR2 SYDVKM. Losses at the gene ends were 5 bases for V and 5 bases for J; bases not matched to a gene: 5. Reasons for excluding patients were uncontrolled infection, other autoimmune disease, pregnancy or lactation. Study observations and caveats: Most expanded thyroid clonotypes above 0.001 also appeared in blood.

The sample comprised blood. The chain uses TRBV28 and TRBJ2-2, with 13 bases identical to TRBD2. This TCR was recovered from a woman under 30 with Graves' hyperthyroidism. The CDR3 region has the DNA TGTGCCAGCAGTAGACTAGCGGGAGGTAATACCGGGGAGCTGTTTTTT. Amino acids: CASSRLAGGNTGELFF.